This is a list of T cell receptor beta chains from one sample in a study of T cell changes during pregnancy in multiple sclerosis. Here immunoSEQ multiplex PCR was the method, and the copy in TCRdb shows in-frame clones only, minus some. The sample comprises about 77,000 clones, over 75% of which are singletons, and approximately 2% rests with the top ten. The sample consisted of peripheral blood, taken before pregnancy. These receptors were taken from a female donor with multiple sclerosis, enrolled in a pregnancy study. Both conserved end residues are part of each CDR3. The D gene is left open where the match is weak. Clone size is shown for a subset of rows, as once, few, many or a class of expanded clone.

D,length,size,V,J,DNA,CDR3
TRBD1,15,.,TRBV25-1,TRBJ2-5,TGTGCCAGCAGTGCAGGGACAGGACCGCAAGAGACCCAGTACTTC,CASSAGTGPQETQYF
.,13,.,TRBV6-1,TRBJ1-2,TGTGCCAGCAGATATAGGGGACATTATGGCTACACCTTC,CASRYRGHYGYTF
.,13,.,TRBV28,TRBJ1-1,TGTGCCAGCAGCGAACCCCTGAGGGCTGAAGCTTTCTTT,CASSEPLRAEAFF
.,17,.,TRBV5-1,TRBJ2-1,TGCGCCAGCAGCCCCGCTTCGTGGGGGGGCTCGTACAATGAGCAGTTCTTC,CASSPASWGGSYNEQFF
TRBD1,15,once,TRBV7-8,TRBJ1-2,TGTGCCAGCAGCTTAAGGGACAGCCGAAGCTATGGCTACACCTTC,CASSLRDSRSYGYTF
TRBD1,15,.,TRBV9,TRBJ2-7,TGTGCCAGCAGCATCGGACAGGCCACACTCTACGAGCAGTACTTC,CASSIGQATLYEQYF
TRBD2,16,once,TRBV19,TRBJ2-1,TGTGCCAGTAGTATTAATGGGCTAGCGGGGTGGGATGAGCAGTTCTTC,CASSINGLAGWDEQFF
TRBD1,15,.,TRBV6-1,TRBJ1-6,TGTGCCAGCAGTGAGACCGGGACAGGGGATTCACCCCTCCACTTT,CASSETGTGDSPLHF
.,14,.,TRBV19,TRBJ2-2,TGTGCCAGTAGTATAGATCAGGCCAGAGGGGAGCTGTTTTTT,CASSIDQARGELFF
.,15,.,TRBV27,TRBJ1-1,TGTGCCAGCTCTAAGAGGACATCTTGGTCCACTGAAGCTTTCTTT,CASSKRTSWSTEAFF
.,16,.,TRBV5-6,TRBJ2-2,TGTGCCAGCAGCTTTTGGGCAGGCGTCCCAACCTGGGAGCTGTTTTTT,CASSFWAGVPTWELFF
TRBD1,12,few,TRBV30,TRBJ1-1,TGTGCCTTGGACAGGGCGAACACTGAAGCTTTCTTT,CALDRANTEAFF
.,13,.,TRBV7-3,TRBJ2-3,TGTGCCAGCAGCCCCCCCGCTAGCAGCACGCAGTATTTT,CASSPPASSTQYF
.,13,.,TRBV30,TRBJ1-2,TGTGCCTGGAGTCGGGACAACAACTATGGCTACACCTTC,CAWSRDNNYGYTF
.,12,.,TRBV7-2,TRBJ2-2,TGTGCCAGCAGCCCCCTTTTCCGGGAGCTGTTTTTT,CASSPLFRELFF
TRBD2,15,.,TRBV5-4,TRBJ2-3,TGTGCCAGCAGCTTGCGGGGGGGCTCTGCAGATACGCAGTATTTT,CASSLRGGSADTQYF
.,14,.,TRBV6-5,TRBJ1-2,TGTGCCAGCAGTTACTCGAGCGGGATAAATGGCTACACCTTC,CASSYSSGINGYTF
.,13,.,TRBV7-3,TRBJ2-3,TGTGCCAGCAGCTTCGGTCGAACAGATACGCAGTATTTT,CASSFGRTDTQYF
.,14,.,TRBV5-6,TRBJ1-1,TGTGCCAGCAGCGGGCGGGACGGGAACACTGAAGCTTTCTTT,CASSGRDGNTEAFF
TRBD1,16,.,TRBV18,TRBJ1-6,TGTGCCAGCTCACCCGGGACAGGTTCTAAAAATTCACCCCTCCACTTT,CASSPGTGSKNSPLHF
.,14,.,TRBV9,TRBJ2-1,TGTGCCAGCAGCGTAGGGAGGGTGCACAATGAGCAGTTCTTC,CASSVGRVHNEQFF
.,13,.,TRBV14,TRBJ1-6,TGTGCCAGCAGCGAGGTGAATAGATCACCCCTCCACTTT,CASSEVNRSPLHF
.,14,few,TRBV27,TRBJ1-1,TGTGCCAGCAGTCGGGTATTACGACGCGGTGAAGCTTTCTTT,CASSRVLRRGEAFF
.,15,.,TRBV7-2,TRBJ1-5,TGTGCCAGCAGCTTTCGTCCAGAAAGCAATCAGCCCCAGCATTTT,CASSFRPESNQPQHF
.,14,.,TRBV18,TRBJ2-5,TGTGCCAGCTCACCCGACTTAATCCAAGAGACCCAGTACTTC,CASSPDLIQETQYF
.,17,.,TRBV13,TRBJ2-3,TGTGCCAGCAGCTTCCCCGCAGGGGTCCTAAGCACAGATACGCAGTATTTT,CASSFPAGVLSTDTQYF
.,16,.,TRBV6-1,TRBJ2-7,TGTGCCAGCAGTGAGATCCGGGGATTGAATCCCTACGAGCAGTACTTC,CASSEIRGLNPYEQYF
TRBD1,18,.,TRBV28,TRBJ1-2,TGTGCCAGCAGGCATATGTTCCCCCGGACAGGGGCCCGCGGTGGCTACACCTTC,CASRHMFPRTGARGGYTF
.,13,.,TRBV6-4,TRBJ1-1,TGTGCCAGCAGGGATTCGGGGGGCACTGAAGCTTTCTTT,CASRDSGGTEAFF
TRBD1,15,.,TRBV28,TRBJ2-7,TGTGCCAGCAGTACCCGCGACAGGGGGAGCTACGAGCAGTACTTC,CASSTRDRGSYEQYF
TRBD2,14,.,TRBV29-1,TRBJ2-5,TGCAGCGGGGGTCTAGCGGGGGGGCCGGAGACCCAGTACTTC,CSGGLAGGPETQYF
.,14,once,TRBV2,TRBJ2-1,TGTGCCAGCGTTGGGGGCCTTCCTTACAATGAGCAGTTCTTC,CASVGGLPYNEQFF
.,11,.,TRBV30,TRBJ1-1,TGTGCCTGGAGTCCTCGAGTTGAAGCTTTCTTT,CAWSPRVEAFF
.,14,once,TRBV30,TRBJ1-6,TGTGCCTGGAGTGTTGGAGGGTGGGACTCACCCCCCCACTTT,CAWSVGGWDSPPHF